This T cell receptor beta chain was obtained from a study of control samples from healthy donors and cancer patients. CDR1 is LGHDT, CDR2 YNNKEL, per germline (reference sequence). The CDR3 length is 12 residues. Deletions cut 6 bases from V and 9 bases from J, with 12 bases between. Sequencing was performed with immunoSEQ multiplex PCR; in TCRdb, only in-frame clones are kept and a portion is missing. The data hold around 53,000 clones, with roughly 87% observed a single time. Material: PBMCs. V gene TRBV3-1 (or the pseudogene TRBV3-2) combines with J gene TRBJ2-1, with TRBD2 as a possible D gene (5 bases). The sequence came from a man aged 55-75 years with head and neck cancer. CDR3 in DNA: TGTGCCAGCAGGCTAGCTCTAGGTGAGCAGTTCTTC. This codes for CASRLALGEQFF.